What follows is one T cell receptor (beta chain) and its context. Its antigen is undetermined. This record comes from a study of CD8 T cells in ankylosing spondylitis. Study-wide results and caveats: In ankylosing spondylitis blood, a motif of roughly 8 highly homologous TCR beta variants appeared characteristic. Within matched ankylosing spondylitis synovial fluid, disease-linked clones were reportedly significantly enriched. In reactive arthritis synovial fluid and blood, some motif variants had been reported before.

Making the TCR beta libraries involved quantitative 5'-RACE with molecular barcodes. From the 5' RACE reads, TCRdb called clonotypes with MiXCR, one entry per CDR3 protein. The sample contains under 950,000 distinct CDR3 sequences, around 20% of which appear only once. Germline CDR1 reads SGHTA; CDR2 reads FQGNSA. The CDR3 contains 16 residues. The trim removed 1 base at V and 8 bases at J, leaving 4 bases unmatched. The source is a male donor with ankylosing spondylitis. The chain has TRBV7-2 and TRBJ2-1; TRBD2 aligns across 14 bases. Sequencing used blood, either unsorted or a sorted T cell fraction (not recorded which). For the CDR3, the DNA is TGTGCCAGCAGCTTAGGGGGACTAGCGGGAGTCTATGAGCAGTTCTTC. Its translation: CASSLGGLAGVYEQFF.